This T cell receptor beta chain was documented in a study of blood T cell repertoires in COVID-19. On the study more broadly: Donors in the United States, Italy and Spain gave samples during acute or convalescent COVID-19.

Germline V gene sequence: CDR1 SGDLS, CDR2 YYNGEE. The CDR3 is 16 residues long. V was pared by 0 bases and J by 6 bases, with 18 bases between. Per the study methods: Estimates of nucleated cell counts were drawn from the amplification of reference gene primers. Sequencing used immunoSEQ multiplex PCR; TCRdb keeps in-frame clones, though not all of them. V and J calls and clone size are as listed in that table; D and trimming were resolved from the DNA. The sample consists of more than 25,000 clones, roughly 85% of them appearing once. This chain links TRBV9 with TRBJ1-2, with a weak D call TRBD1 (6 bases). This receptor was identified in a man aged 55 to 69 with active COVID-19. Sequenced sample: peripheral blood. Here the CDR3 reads CASSVATYTGGNGYTF. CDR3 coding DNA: TGTGCCAGCAGCGTAGCTACTTACACGGGGGGCAATGGCTACACCTTC.